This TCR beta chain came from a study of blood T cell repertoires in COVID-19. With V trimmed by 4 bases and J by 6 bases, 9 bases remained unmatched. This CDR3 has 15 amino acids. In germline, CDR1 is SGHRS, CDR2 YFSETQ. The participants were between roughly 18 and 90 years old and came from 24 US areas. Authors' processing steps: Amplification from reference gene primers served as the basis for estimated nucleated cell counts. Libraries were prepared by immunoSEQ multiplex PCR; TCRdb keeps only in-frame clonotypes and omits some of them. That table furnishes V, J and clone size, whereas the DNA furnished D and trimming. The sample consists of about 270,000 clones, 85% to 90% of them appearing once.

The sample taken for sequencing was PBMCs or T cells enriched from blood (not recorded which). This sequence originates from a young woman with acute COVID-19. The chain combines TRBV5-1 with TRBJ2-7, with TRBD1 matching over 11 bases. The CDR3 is CASSQAVGTGGEQYF. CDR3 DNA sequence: TGCGCCAGCAGCCAGGCAGTGGGGACAGGGGGCGAGCAGTACTTC.